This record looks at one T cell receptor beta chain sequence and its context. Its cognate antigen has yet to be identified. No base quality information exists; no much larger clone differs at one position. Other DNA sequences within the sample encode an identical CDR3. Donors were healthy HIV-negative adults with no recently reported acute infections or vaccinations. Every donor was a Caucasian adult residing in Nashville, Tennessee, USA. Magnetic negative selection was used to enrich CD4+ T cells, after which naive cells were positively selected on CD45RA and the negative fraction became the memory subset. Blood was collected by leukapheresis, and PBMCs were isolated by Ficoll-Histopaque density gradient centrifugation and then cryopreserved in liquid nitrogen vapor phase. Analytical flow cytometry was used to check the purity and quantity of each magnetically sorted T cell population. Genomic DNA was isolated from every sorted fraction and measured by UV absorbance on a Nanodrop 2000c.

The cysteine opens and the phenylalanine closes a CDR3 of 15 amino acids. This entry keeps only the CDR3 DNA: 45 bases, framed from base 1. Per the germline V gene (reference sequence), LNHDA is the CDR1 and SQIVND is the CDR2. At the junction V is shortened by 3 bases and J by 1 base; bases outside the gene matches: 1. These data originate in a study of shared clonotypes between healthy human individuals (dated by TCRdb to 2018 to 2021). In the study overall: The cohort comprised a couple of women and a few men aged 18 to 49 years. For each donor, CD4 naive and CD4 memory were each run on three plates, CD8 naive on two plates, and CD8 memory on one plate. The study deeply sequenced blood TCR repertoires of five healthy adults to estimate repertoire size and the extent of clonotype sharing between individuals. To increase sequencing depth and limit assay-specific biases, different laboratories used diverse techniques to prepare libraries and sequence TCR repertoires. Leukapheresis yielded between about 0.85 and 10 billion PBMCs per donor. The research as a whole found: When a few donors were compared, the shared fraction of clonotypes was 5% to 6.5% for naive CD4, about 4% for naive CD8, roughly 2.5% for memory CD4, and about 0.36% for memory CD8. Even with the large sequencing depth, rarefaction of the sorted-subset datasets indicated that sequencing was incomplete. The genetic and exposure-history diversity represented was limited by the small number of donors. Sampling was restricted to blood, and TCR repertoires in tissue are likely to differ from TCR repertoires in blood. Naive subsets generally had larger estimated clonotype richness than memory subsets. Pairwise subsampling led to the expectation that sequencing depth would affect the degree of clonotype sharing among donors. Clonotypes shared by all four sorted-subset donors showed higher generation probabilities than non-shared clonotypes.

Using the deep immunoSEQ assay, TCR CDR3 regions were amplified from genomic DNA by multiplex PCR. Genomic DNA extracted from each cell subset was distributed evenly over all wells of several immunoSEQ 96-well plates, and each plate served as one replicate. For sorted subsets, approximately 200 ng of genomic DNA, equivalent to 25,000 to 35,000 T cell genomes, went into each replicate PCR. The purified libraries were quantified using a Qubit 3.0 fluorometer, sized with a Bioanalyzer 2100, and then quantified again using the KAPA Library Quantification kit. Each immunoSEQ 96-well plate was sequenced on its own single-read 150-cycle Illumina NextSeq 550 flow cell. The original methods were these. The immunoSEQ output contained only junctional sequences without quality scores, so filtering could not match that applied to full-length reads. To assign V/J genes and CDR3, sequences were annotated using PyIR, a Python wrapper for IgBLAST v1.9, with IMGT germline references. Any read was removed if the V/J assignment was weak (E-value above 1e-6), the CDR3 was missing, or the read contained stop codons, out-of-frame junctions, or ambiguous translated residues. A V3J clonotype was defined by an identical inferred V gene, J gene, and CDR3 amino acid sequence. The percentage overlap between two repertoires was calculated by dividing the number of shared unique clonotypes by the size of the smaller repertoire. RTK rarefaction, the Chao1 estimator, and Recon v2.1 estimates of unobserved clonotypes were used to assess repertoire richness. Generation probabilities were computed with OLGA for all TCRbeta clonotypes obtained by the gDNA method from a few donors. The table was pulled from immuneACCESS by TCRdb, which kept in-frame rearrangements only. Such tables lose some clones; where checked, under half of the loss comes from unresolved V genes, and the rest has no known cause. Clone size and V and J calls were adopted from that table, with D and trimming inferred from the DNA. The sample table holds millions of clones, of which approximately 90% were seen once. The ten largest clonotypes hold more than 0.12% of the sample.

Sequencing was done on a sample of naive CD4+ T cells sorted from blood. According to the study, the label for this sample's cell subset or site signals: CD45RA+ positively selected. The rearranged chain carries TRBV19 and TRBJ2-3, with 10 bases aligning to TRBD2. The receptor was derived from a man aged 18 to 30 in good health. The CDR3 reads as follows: CASSILAGGTDTQYF. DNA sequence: TGTGCCAGTAGTATTCTAGCGGGGGGCACAGATACGCAGTATTTT. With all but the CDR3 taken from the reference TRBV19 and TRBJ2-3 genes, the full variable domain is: DGGITQSPKYLFRKEGQNVTLSCEQNLNHDAMYWYRQDPGQGLRLIYYSQIVNDFQKGDIAEGYSVSREKKESFPLTVTSAQKNPTAFYLCASSILAGGTDTQYFGPGTRLTVL.